A selection of T cell receptor beta chains follows, all from one sample in a study of cytomegalovirus exposure and HLA in healthy donors. Profiling relied on immunoSEQ multiplex PCR, and the TCRdb table lists in-frame clones only, not all of them. This repertoire shows some 260,000 clones, about 88% found once; its top ten account for around 12%. The sequencing sample was made of PBMCs. The receptor source for this set is a man in his late teens or twenties in good health and CMV-seropositive. Both conserved end residues are part of each CDR3. The order of the fields is D gene, V gene, clone size, J gene, CDR3 DNA, CDR3 protein. A D gene is named only where the DNA matches it firmly. Some rows have no size entry. The others give once, few or many, or a class for an expanded clone.

d_gene: -
v_gene: TRBV6-6
abundance: once
j_gene: TRBJ1-1
CDR3nt: TGTGCCAGCAGTTACGGGACTGAAGCTTTCTTT
CDR3aa: CASSYGTEAFF

d_gene: -
v_gene: TRBV18
abundance: -
j_gene: TRBJ2-1
CDR3nt: TGTGCCAGCTCACCAGGGGCGGCAGGGTTGAATGAGCAGTTCTTC
CDR3aa: CASSPGAAGLNEQFF

d_gene: -
v_gene: TRBV20-1
abundance: once
j_gene: TRBJ1-2
CDR3nt: TGCAGTGCTAGGGGCCAGAACTACACCTTC
CDR3aa: CSARGQNYTF

d_gene: TRBD2
v_gene: TRBV19
abundance: -
j_gene: TRBJ2-1
CDR3nt: TGTGCCAGTAGTGGACTAGCGGGAGTAGATGAGCAGTTCTTC
CDR3aa: CASSGLAGVDEQFF

d_gene: -
v_gene: TRBV5-1
abundance: -
j_gene: TRBJ1-2
CDR3nt: TGCGCCAGCAGCTTGGGACCAGGGGATGGCTACACCTTC
CDR3aa: CASSLGPGDGYTF

d_gene: -
v_gene: TRBV5-1
abundance: -
j_gene: TRBJ1-2
CDR3nt: TGCGCCAGCAGCTTGGTGGCAGACTATGGCTACACCTTC
CDR3aa: CASSLVADYGYTF

d_gene: -
v_gene: TRBV19
abundance: -
j_gene: TRBJ1-2
CDR3nt: TGTGCCAGTAGTTCAGGACACTCCTATGGCTACACCTTC
CDR3aa: CASSSGHSYGYTF

d_gene: -
v_gene: TRBV2
abundance: once
j_gene: TRBJ2-7
CDR3nt: TGTGCCAGCAGTGAAGGTAGGGCCTACGAGCAGTACTTC
CDR3aa: CASSEGRAYEQYF

d_gene: -
v_gene: TRBV7-2
abundance: -
j_gene: TRBJ2-7
CDR3nt: TGTGCCAGCAGCCGGACCACCCGGTCCTACGAGCAGTACTTC
CDR3aa: CASSRTTRSYEQYF

d_gene: -
v_gene: TRBV25-1
abundance: -
j_gene: TRBJ2-1
CDR3nt: TGTGCCAGCAGTGATTCTTTCGCGGGGTCCCGGCAGTTCTTC
CDR3aa: CASSDSFAGSRQFF

d_gene: -
v_gene: TRBV7-9
abundance: -
j_gene: TRBJ1-4
CDR3nt: TGTGCCAGCAGCGCCATTACGAAAGCAACCACAATGGAAAAACTGTTTTTT
CDR3aa: CASSAITKATTMEKLFF

d_gene: -
v_gene: TRBV14
abundance: few
j_gene: TRBJ1-1
CDR3nt: TGTGCCAGCAGCCGCAATAGGGGGGGAGTTGAAGCTTTCTTT
CDR3aa: CASSRNRGGVEAFF

d_gene: TRBD1
v_gene: TRBV7-8
abundance: -
j_gene: TRBJ1-2
CDR3nt: TGTGCCAGCAGCTTAATCGCAGGGGGCATCTATGGCTACACCTTC
CDR3aa: CASSLIAGGIYGYTF

d_gene: TRBD1
v_gene: TRBV10-1
abundance: -
j_gene: TRBJ1-1
CDR3nt: TGCGCCAGCAGCAGGACAGGGGCTGAAGCTTTCTTT
CDR3aa: CASSRTGAEAFF

d_gene: -
v_gene: TRBV10-3
abundance: -
j_gene: TRBJ1-1
CDR3nt: TGTGCCATCAGTGGAAAGTGGAACACTGAAGCTTTCTTT
CDR3aa: CAISGKWNTEAFF

d_gene: -
v_gene: TRBV6-5
abundance: few
j_gene: TRBJ1-2
CDR3nt: TGTGCCAGCAGACGGACGGACGGGGACTTCTATGGCTACACCTTC
CDR3aa: CASRRTDGDFYGYTF

d_gene: -
v_gene: TRBV28
abundance: -
j_gene: TRBJ2-7
CDR3nt: TGTGCCAGCAGCCCCCCAGAGCGGCGCTCCTACGAGCAGTACTTC
CDR3aa: CASSPPERRSYEQYF

d_gene: -
v_gene: TRBV5-1
abundance: -
j_gene: TRBJ1-1
CDR3nt: TGCGCCAGCAGCGTTAACAGGGACCTTGAAGCTTTCTTT
CDR3aa: CASSVNRDLEAFF

d_gene: TRBD2
v_gene: TRBV30
abundance: -
j_gene: TRBJ2-7
CDR3nt: TGTGCCTGGACTAGCGGCTCCTACGAGCAGTACTTC
CDR3aa: CAWTSGSYEQYF

d_gene: TRBD1
v_gene: TRBV4-3
abundance: -
j_gene: TRBJ2-7
CDR3nt: TGCGCCAGCAGCCAAGGTCGGGACAGGGGCTACGAGCAGTACTTC
CDR3aa: CASSQGRDRGYEQYF

d_gene: -
v_gene: TRBV6-6
abundance: -
j_gene: TRBJ2-5
CDR3nt: TGTGCCAGCAGGGGAAGGGACTTGTACCAAGAGACCCAGTACTTC
CDR3aa: CASRGRDLYQETQYF

d_gene: -
v_gene: TRBV5-4
abundance: -
j_gene: TRBJ2-5
CDR3nt: TGTGCCAGCAGCTTGGACAGGTACCAAGAGACCCAGTACTTC
CDR3aa: CASSLDRYQETQYF

d_gene: -
v_gene: TRBV29-1
abundance: -
j_gene: TRBJ1-2
CDR3nt: TGCAGCGTTGAATCAGGAGGCACGGGCTACACCTTC
CDR3aa: CSVESGGTGYTF

d_gene: TRBD2
v_gene: TRBV5-4
abundance: -
j_gene: TRBJ2-1
CDR3nt: TGTGCCAGCAGCTTGGCGGCTAGCGGGAGCTCCTACAATGAGCAGTTCTTC
CDR3aa: CASSLAASGSSYNEQFF

d_gene: -
v_gene: TRBV11-2
abundance: -
j_gene: TRBJ2-7
CDR3nt: TGTGCCAGCAGCGAATACTACCGGGACGACTCCTACGAGCAGTACTTC
CDR3aa: CASSEYYRDDSYEQYF

d_gene: -
v_gene: TRBV27
abundance: -
j_gene: TRBJ2-7
CDR3nt: TGTGCCAGCAGTTCAGACAGGCTGTTCTCCTACGAGCAGTACTTC
CDR3aa: CASSSDRLFSYEQYF

d_gene: -
v_gene: TRBV6-6
abundance: -
j_gene: TRBJ1-5
CDR3nt: TGTGCCAGCAGCCTACAGGGTCCACATAGCAATCAGCCCCAGCATTTT
CDR3aa: CASSLQGPHSNQPQHF

d_gene: TRBD1
v_gene: TRBV11-2
abundance: few
j_gene: TRBJ1-2
CDR3nt: TGTGCCAGCAGCCCAAGGGGAGGGGGCTTTAACTATGGCTACACCTTC
CDR3aa: CASSPRGGGFNYGYTF

d_gene: -
v_gene: TRBV9
abundance: -
j_gene: TRBJ2-1
CDR3nt: TGTGCCAGCAGCGTAGTCTACAATGAGCAGTTCTTC
CDR3aa: CASSVVYNEQFF

d_gene: -
v_gene: TRBV5-1
abundance: -
j_gene: TRBJ2-7
CDR3nt: TGCGCCAGCAGCTTAGGGGCGGCGCGCGAGCAGTACTTC
CDR3aa: CASSLGAAREQYF

d_gene: TRBD1
v_gene: TRBV4-1
abundance: -
j_gene: TRBJ1-4
CDR3nt: TGCGCCAGCAGCCAAGCCGGGACAGCTAATGAAAAACTGTTTTTT
CDR3aa: CASSQAGTANEKLFF

d_gene: -
v_gene: TRBV6-1
abundance: few
j_gene: TRBJ1-5
CDR3nt: TGTGCCAGCAGTGAAGCCGACGGGACGGATCAGCCCCAGCATTTT
CDR3aa: CASSEADGTDQPQHF